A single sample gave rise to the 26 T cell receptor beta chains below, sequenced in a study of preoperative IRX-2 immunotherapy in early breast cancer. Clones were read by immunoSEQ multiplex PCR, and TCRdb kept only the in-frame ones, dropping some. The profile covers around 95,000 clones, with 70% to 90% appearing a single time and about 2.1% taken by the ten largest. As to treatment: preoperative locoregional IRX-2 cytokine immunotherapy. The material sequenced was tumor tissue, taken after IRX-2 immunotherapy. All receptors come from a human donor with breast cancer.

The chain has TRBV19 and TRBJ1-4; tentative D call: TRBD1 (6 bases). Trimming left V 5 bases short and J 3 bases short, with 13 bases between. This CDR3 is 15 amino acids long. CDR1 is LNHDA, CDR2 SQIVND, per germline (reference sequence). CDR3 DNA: TGTGCCAGTAGTCGATACAGGGCCTCTAATGAAAAACTGTTTTTT. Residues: CASSRYRASNEKLFF. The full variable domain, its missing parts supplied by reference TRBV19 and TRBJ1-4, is DGGITQSPKYLFRKEGQNVTLSCEQNLNHDAMYWYRQDPGQGLRLIYYSQIVNDFQKGDIAEGYSVSREKKESFPLTVTSAQKNPTAFYLCASSRYRASNEKLFFGSGTQLSVL.

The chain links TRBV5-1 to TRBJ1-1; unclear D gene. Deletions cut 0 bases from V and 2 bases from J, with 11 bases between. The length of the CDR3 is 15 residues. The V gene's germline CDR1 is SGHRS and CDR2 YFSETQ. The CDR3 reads CASSLGSATNTEAFF. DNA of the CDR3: TGCGCCAGCAGCTTGGGTTCAGCTACAAACACTGAAGCTTTCTTT.

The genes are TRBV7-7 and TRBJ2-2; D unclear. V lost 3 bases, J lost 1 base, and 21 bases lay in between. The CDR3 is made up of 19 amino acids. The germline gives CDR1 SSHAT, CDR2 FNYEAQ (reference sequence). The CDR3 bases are TGTGCCAGCAGCTTTTTTTGGGGTACCGAGGCTGTGAACACCGGGGAGCTGTTTTTT. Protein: CASSFFWGTEAVNTGELFF.

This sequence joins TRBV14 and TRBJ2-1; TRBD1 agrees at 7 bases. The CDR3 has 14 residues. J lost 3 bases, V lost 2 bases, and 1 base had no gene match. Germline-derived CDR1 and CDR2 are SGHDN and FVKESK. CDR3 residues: CASSQRDSYNEQFF. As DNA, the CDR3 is TGTGCCAGCAGCCAAAGGGACAGCTACAATGAGCAGTTCTTC.

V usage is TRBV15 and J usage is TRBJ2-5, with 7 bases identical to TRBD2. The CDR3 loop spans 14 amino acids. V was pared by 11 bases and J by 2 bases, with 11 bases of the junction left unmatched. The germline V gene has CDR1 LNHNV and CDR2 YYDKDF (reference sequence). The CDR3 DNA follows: TGTGCCTCGTCGGGGGGAGGACTTCAAGAGACCCAGTACTTC. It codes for CASSGGGLQETQYF.

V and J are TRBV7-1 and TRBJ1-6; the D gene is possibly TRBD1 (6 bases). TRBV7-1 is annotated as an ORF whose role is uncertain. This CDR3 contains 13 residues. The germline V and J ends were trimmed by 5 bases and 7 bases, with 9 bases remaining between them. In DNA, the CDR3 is TGTGCCAGCAGCATCGGACAGAATTCACCCCTCCACTTT. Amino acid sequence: CASSIGQNSPLHF.

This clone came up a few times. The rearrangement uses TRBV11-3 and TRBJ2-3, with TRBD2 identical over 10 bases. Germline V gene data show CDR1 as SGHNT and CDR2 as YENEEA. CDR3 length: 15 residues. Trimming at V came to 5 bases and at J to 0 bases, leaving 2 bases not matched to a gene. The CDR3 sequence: CASSQLAGSTDTQYF. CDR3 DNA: TGTGCCAGCAGCCAACTAGCGGGGAGCACAGATACGCAGTATTTT. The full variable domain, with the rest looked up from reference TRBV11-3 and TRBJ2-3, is EAGVVQSPRYKIIEKKQPVAFWCNPISGHNTLYWYLQNLGQGPELLIRYENEEAVDDSQLPKDRFSAERLKGVDSTLKIQPAELGDSAVYLCASSQLAGSTDTQYFGPGTRLTVL.

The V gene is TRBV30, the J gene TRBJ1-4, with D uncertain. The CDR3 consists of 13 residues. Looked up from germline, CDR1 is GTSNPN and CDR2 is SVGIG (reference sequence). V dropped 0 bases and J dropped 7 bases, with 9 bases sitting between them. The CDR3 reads CAWSVRAGEKLFF. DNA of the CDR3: TGTGCCTGGAGTGTGAGGGCGGGTGAAAAACTGTTTTTT.

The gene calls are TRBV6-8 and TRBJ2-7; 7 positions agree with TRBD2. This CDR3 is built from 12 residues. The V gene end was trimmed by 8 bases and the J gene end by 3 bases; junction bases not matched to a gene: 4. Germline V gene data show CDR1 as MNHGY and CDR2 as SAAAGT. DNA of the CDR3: TGTGCCAGCTCAGGGAGGGTCTACGAGCAGTACTTC. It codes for CASSGRVYEQYF.

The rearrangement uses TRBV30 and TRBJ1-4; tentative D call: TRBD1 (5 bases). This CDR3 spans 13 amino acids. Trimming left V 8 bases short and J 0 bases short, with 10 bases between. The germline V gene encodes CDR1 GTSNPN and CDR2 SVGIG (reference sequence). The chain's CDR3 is CAPGAATNEKLFF. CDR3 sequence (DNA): TGTGCCCCCGGGGCGGCAACTAATGAAAAACTGTTTTTT.

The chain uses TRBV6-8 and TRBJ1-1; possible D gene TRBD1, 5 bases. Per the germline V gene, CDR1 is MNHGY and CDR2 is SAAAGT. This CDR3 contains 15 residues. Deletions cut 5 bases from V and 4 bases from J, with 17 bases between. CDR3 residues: CASSVSLAGFTEAFF. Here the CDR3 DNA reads TGTGCCAGCAGTGTTTCTTTGGCAGGGTTCACTGAAGCTTTCTTT.

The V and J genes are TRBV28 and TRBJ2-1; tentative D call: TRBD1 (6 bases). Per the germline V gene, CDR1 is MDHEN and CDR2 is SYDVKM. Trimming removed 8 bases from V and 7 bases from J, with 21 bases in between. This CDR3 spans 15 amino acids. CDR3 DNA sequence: TGTGCCAGCGGATCGGACAGTTTAGGGCCTAATGAGCAGTTCTTC. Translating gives CASGSDSLGPNEQFF.

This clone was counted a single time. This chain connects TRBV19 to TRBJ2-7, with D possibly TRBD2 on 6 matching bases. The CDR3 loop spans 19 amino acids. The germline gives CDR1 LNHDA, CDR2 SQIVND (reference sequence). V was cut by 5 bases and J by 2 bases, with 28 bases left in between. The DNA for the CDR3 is TGTGCCAGTAGTTCCCGGGCCGGGGGTTATTTTTCATTAACCTACGAGCAGTACTTC. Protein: CASSSRAGGYFSLTYEQYF. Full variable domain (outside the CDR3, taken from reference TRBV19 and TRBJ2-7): DGGITQSPKYLFRKEGQNVTLSCEQNLNHDAMYWYRQDPGQGLRLIYYSQIVNDFQKGDIAEGYSVSREKKESFPLTVTSAQKNPTAFYLCASSSRAGGYFSLTYEQYFGPGTRLTVT.

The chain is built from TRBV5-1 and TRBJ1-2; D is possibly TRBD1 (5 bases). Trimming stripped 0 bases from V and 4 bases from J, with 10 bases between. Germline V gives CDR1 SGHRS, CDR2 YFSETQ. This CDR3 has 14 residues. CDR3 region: CASSLEGVAYGYTF. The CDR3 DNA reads TGCGCCAGCAGCTTGGAAGGGGTTGCCTATGGCTACACCTTC.

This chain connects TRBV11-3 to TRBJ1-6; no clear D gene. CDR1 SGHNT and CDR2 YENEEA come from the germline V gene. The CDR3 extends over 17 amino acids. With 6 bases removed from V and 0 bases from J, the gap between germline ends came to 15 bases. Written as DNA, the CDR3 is TGTGCCAGCAGTGTAGAAGGGTCGAGCTCCTATAATTCACCCCTCCACTTT. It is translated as CASSVEGSSSYNSPLHF.

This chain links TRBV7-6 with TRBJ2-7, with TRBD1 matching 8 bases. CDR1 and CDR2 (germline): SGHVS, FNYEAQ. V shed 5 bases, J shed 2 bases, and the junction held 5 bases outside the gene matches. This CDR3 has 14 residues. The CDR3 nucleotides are TGTGCCAGCAGCCGGACAGGGATCACCTACGAGCAGTACTTC. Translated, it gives CASSRTGITYEQYF. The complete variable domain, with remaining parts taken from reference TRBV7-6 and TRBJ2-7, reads GAGVSQSPRYKVTKRGQDVALRCDPISGHVSLYWYRQALGQGPEFLTYFNYEAQQDKSGLPNDRFSAERPEGSISTLTIQRTEQRDSAMYRCASSRTGITYEQYFGPGTRLTVT.

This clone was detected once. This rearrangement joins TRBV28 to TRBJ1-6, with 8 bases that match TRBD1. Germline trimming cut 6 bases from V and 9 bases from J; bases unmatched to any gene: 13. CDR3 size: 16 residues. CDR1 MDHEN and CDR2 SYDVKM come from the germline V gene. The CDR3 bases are TGTGCCAGCAGAAAACGCTTCCGGGACAGGTCTTCACCCCTCCACTTT. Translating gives CASRKRFRDRSSPLHF.

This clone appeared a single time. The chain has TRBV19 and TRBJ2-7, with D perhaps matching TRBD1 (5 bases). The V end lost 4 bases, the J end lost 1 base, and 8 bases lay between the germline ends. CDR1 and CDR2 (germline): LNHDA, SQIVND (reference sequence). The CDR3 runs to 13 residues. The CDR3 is CASSTDRSYEQYF. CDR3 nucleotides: TGTGCCAGTAGTACCGACAGATCCTACGAGCAGTACTTC.

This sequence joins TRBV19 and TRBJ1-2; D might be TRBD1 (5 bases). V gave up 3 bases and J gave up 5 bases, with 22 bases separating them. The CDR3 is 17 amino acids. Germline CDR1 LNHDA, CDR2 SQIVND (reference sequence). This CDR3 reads CASSISANRRRRYGYTF. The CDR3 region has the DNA TGTGCCAGTAGTATTTCGGCAAACAGGCGAAGGCGGTATGGCTACACCTTC. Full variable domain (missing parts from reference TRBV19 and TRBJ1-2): DGGITQSPKYLFRKEGQNVTLSCEQNLNHDAMYWYRQDPGQGLRLIYYSQIVNDFQKGDIAEGYSVSREKKESFPLTVTSAQKNPTAFYLCASSISANRRRRYGYTFGSGTRLTVV.

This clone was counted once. Here the CDR3 reads CASSYPDGGIYEQYF. CDR3 bases: TGTGCCAGCAGTTACCCCGACGGAGGGATCTACGAGCAGTACTTC. V usage is TRBV6-8 and J usage is TRBJ2-7, with D maybe TRBD2 (6 bases). CDR3 length equals 15 residues. Germline values: CDR1 MNHGY, CDR2 SAAAGT. Trimming left V 2 bases short and J 3 bases short, with 14 bases between.

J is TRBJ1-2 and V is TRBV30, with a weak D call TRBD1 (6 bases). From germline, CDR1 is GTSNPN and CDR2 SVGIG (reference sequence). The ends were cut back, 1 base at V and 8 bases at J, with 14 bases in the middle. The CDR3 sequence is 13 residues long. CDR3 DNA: TGTGCCTGGAGTGGGAACAGGGTCGGCGGCTACACCTTC. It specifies CAWSGNRVGGYTF.

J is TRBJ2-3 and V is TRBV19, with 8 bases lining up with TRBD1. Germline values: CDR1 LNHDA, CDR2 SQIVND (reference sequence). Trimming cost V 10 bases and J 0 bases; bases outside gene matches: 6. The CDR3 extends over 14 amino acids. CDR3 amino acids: CATNQGASTDTQYF. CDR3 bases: TGTGCCACCAATCAGGGGGCGAGCACAGATACGCAGTATTTT.

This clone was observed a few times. The CDR3 bases are TGTGCCAGCAGCTTACGCTACAGGGGCCCCGGGGAGCTGTTTTTT. As protein: CASSLRYRGPGELFF. The rearrangement joins TRBV11-3 to TRBJ2-2, with TRBD1 matching 7 bases. CDR1 is SGHNT, CDR2 YENEEA, per germline. CDR3 length: 15 residues. V dropped 2 bases and J dropped 6; count of bases not matched to a gene: 6.

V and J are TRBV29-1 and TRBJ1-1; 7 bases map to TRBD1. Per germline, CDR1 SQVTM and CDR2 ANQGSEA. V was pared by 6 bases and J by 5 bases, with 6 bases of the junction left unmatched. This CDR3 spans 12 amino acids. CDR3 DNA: TGCAGCGTAACGGACAGGTCGACTGAAGCTTTCTTT. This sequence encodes CSVTDRSTEAFF.

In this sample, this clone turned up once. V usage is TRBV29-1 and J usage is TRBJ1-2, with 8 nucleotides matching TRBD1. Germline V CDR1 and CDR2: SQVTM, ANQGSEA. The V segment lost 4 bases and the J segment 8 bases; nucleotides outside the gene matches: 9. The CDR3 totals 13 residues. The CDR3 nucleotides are TGCAGCGTTGTAGCGTCAGGGGGCAGGGGCTACACCTTC. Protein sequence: CSVVASGGRGYTF.

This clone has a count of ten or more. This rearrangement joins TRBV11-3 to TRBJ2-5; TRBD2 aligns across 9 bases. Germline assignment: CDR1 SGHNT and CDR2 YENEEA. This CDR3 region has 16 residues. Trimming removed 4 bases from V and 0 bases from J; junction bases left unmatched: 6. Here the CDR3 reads CASSSGLATYQETQYF. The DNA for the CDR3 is TGTGCCAGCAGCTCGGGACTAGCTACGTACCAAGAGACCCAGTACTTC. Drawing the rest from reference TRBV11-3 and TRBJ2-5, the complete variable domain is EAGVVQSPRYKIIEKKQPVAFWCNPISGHNTLYWYLQNLGQGPELLIRYENEEAVDDSQLPKDRFSAERLKGVDSTLKIQPAELGDSAVYLCASSSGLATYQETQYFGPGTRLLVL.